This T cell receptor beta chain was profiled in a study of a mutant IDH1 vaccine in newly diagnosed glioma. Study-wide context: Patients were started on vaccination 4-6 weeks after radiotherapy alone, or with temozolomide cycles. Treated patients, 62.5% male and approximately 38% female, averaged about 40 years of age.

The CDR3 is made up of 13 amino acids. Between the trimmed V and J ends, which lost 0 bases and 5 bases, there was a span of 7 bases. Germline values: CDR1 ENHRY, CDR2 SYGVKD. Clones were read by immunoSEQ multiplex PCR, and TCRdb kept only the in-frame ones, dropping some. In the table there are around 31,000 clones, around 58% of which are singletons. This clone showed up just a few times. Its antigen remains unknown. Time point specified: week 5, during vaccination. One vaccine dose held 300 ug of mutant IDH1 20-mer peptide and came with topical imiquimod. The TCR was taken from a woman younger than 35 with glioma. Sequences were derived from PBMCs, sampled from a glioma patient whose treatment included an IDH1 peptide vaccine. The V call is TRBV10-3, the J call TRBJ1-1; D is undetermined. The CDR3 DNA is TGTGCCATCAGTGAGTCGGTTGGGACTGAAGCTTTCTTT. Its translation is CAISESVGTEAFF.